The clone carrying this T cell receptor beta chain showed up many times. Its antigen is as yet unknown. Germline lookup yields CDR1 LNHDA and CDR2 SQIVND (reference sequence). The V gene lost 11 bases and the J gene lost 8 bases, with 19 bases spanning the gap. The length of the CDR3 is 14 residues. The data were taken from a study of T cell repertoires in cytomegalovirus infection. General observations from the study: Summed public TCR beta family frequency identified CMV carriers bearing the relevant HLA.

One entry per CDR3 protein, called by TCRdb with MiXCR from the reads. Of some 77,000 distinct CDR3 sequences listed, less than 4.5% are singletons. The V and J genes are TRBV19 and TRBJ1-6; a weak D match, TRBD1 (5 bases). This clonotype originated in a human donor in good health (CMV status not recorded). Some clones in this sample may be carry-over from other donors' samples. Sequencing was carried out using PBMCs. The CDR3 here is CAADSGTGDSPLHF. The DNA for the CDR3 is TGTGCCGCTGATTCGGGGACCGGGGATTCACCCCTCCACTTT.